This T cell receptor beta chain was recovered during a study of beta chain features in type 1 diabetes. Overall study: Patients and healthy donors were similar in age, gender and cell yields. Broader study findings: Whether HLA type influences TCRB rearrangement remained unresolved here. Sequencing the cDNA could make cells with high TCR expression show up more than they should.

Remarks on this clone: Its matching antigen is unknown.

Reverse transcription of all isolated RNA meant that expressed TCRB transcripts were sequenced. Stem cell-like memory T cell samples were sequenced, and they averaged around 1 million reads. Libraries were prepared by immunoSEQ multiplex PCR; TCRdb keeps only in-frame clonotypes and omits some of them. In the table there are approximately 110,000 clones, less than 40% of which are singletons. Sequencing was carried out using stem cell memory CD4+ T cells from blood. This TCR came from a woman younger than 30 in good health.

The CDR3 protein is CAWSVVRGTFEKLFF. CDR3 sequence (DNA): TGTGCCTGGAGTGTCGTCAGGGGAACGTTTGAAAAACTGTTTTTT. The chain couples TRBV30 to TRBJ1-4, with D possibly matching TRBD1 (6 bases). The germline V gene has CDR1 GTSNPN and CDR2 SVGIG (reference sequence). The V end was cut by 0 bases, the J end by 7 bases, with 15 bases between. This CDR3 has 15 amino acids.